These 27 T cell receptor beta chains came from one sample sequenced in a study of a mutant IDH1 vaccine in newly diagnosed glioma (dated by TCRdb to the early 2020s). In light of the paper, this sample's time point label describes: week 47, end of study. A 20-mer mutant IDH1 peptide at 300 micrograms in Montanide made up each vaccine dose, which was injected subcutaneously together with topical imiquimod. The library was produced with the immunoSEQ multiplex PCR assay. The table comes from immuneACCESS by way of TCRdb, which keeps in-frame sequences with V and J called. Part of the clones is missing from these tables; in studies checked, under half for an unresolved V gene and the rest for unknown reasons. Recorded for this sample are approximately 56,000 clones; 65% of them occurred a single time. The ten largest make up around 4.8% of the sample. Their recognized antigens are unknown. The sample was peripheral blood mononuclear cells (PBMCs), taken from a glioma patient whose treatment included an IDH1 peptide vaccine. The receptors derive from a man aged 40-55 years with glioma. Some clones in this sample may be carry-over from other donors' samples.

The rearrangement uses TRBV5-8 and TRBJ1-2; D unresolved. There are 13 residues in the CDR3. V was shortened by 0 bases and J by 8 bases, with 11 bases between the two germline ends. CDR1 and CDR2 (germline): SGHTS, YDEGEE. The CDR3 spells CASSLALLRGYTF. CDR3 bases: TGTGCCAGCAGCTTGGCCCTCCTTCGCGGCTACACCTTC.

V is TRBV10-1 and J is TRBJ2-3; D is unresolved. Germline CDR1 WNHNN, CDR2 SYGVQD (reference sequence). V lost 2 bases to trimming and J lost 1 base, with 7 bases between them. The CDR3 is 14 residues long. The CDR3 sequence: CASSEPDGTDTQYF. Written as DNA, the CDR3 is TGCGCCAGCAGTGAGCCTGACGGCACAGATACGCAGTATTTT.

This clone was picked up a small number of times. The genes are TRBV19 and TRBJ1-2; D may be TRBD1 (5 bases). Trimming shortened V by 4 bases and J by 8 bases, and 14 bases separated the two germline ends. Germline V gives CDR1 LNHDA, CDR2 SQIVND (reference sequence). This CDR3 has 13 amino acids. DNA for the CDR3: TGTGCCAGTAGTACTACCACCAGGGCCGGCTACACCTTC. Amino acids: CASSTTTRAGYTF. Full variable domain (missing parts from reference TRBV19 and TRBJ1-2): DGGITQSPKYLFRKEGQNVTLSCEQNLNHDAMYWYRQDPGQGLRLIYYSQIVNDFQKGDIAEGYSVSREKKESFPLTVTSAQKNPTAFYLCASSTTTRAGYTFGSGTRLTVV.

Here the CDR3 reads CASVRGGGAPRGELFF. The CDR3 DNA follows: TGTGCCTCGGTCCGCGGCGGGGGGGCCCCGCGCGGGGAGCTGTTTTTT. The rearrangement joins TRBV30 to TRBJ2-2; 9 nucleotides line up with TRBD2. The J segment lost 7 bases and the V segment lost 7 bases, leaving 16 bases of the junction unmatched. The CDR3 sequence is 16 residues long. The germline gives CDR1 GTSNPN, CDR2 SVGIG (reference sequence).

The chain recombines TRBV6-5 with TRBJ1-2; weak D call: TRBD1 (6 bases). This CDR3 is 13 amino acids long. Germline V gene lookup returns CDR1 MNHEY and CDR2 SVGAGI. The ends were cut back, 2 bases at V and 6 bases at J, with 10 bases in the middle. The CDR3 loop is CASSYMGANGYTF. CDR3 nucleotide sequence: TGTGCCAGCAGTTACATGGGGGCGAATGGCTACACCTTC.

This clone has at least ten counts. The chain links TRBV19 to TRBJ1-5; 10 positions match TRBD1. The CDR3 extends over 15 amino acids. The germline V gene has CDR1 LNHDA and CDR2 SQIVND (reference sequence). J gave up 7 bases and V 1 base, and 4 bases lay outside the gene matches. CDR3 sequence: CASSIGTGGEQPQHF. As DNA, the CDR3 is TGTGCCAGTAGTATAGGGACAGGGGGGGAGCAGCCCCAGCATTTT.

This chain links TRBV2 with TRBJ2-6, with TRBD2 as a possible D gene (6 bases). V was shortened by 6 bases and J by 2 bases, with 17 bases between the two germline ends. There are 17 residues in the CDR3. CDR1 is SNHLY, CDR2 FYNNEI, per germline. The CDR3 coding sequence is TGTGCCAGCAGGGGCGGGGCGGGACGTACTGGGGCCAACGTCCTGACTTTC. The encoded protein is CASRGGAGRTGANVLTF.

The chain has TRBV6-1 and TRBJ1-1, with D tentatively TRBD1 (5 bases). CDR3 length: 14 residues. Germline V gene data show CDR1 as MNHNS and CDR2 as SASEGT. V shed 1 base and J shed 6 bases, with 12 bases lying between them. The CDR3 DNA follows: TGTGCCAGCAGTGAAGATATGGGGCGGGCTGAAGCTTTCTTT. It codes for CASSEDMGRAEAFF.

The chain employs TRBV25-1 and TRBJ2-7; 11 bases agree with TRBD1. The CDR3 is 17 amino acids. The V segment lost 4 bases and the J segment 5 bases; nucleotides outside the gene matches: 13. Germline V lookup: CDR1 MGHDK, CDR2 SYGVNS. CDR3 protein: CASSGRTGGIGGHEQYF. CDR3 bases: TGTGCCAGCAGTGGTCGGACAGGGGGCATCGGGGGACACGAGCAGTACTTC.

V and J are TRBV18 and TRBJ1-1; 8 positions match TRBD1. CDR3 length equals 15 residues. Germline CDR1 KGHSH, CDR2 LQKENI. The V gene end was trimmed by 0 bases and the J gene end by 3 bases; junction bases not matched to a gene: 3. CDR3 sequence reads: CASSPPDRGYTEAFF. The CDR3 DNA is TGTGCCAGCTCACCACCCGACAGGGGTTACACTGAAGCTTTCTTT.

A remark on this clone: An end of the junction does not agree with germline; a read error may underlie this. This sequence joins TRBV5-1 and TRBJ1-5; no clear D. The length of the CDR3 is 13 residues. In germline, CDR1 is SGHRS, CDR2 YFSETQ. The CDR3 region is CASSRWGNQPQHF. The CDR3 DNA sequence: TGTGCCAGCAGCCGCTGGGGCAATCAGCCCCAGCATTTT. The variable domain in full, completed from reference TRBV5-1 and TRBJ1-5, reads KAGVTQTPRYLIKTRGQQVTLSCSPISGHRSVSWYQQTPGQGLQFLFEYFSETQRNKGNFPGRFSGRQFSNSRSEMNVSTLELGDSALYLCASSRWGNQPQHFGDGTRLSIL.

The CDR3 DNA reads TGCGCCAGCAGCTTGGGAGCGGGGGGACCGGAGGAGACCCAGTACTTC. The encoded protein is CASSLGAGGPEETQYF. The V gene is TRBV5-1, the J gene TRBJ2-5, with 9 nucleotides matching TRBD2. The CDR3 has 16 amino acids. Germline V CDR1 and CDR2: SGHRS, YFSETQ. Trimming at V came to 0 bases and at J to 5 bases, leaving 8 bases not matched to a gene.

This chain links TRBV18 with TRBJ2-7; 10 nucleotides match TRBD1. This CDR3 has 15 residues. Germline loops: CDR1 KGHSH, CDR2 LQKENI. V lost 2 bases to trimming and J lost 0 bases; unmatched junction nucleotides: 1. CDR3 DNA sequence: TGTGCCAGCTCACCAAGGACAGGGGGCTCCTACGAGCAGTACTTC. This translates into CASSPRTGGSYEQYF.

The rearrangement uses TRBV2 and TRBJ1-2; possible D gene TRBD1, 5 bases. V dropped 1 base and J dropped 4 bases, with 10 bases sitting between them. In germline, CDR1 is SNHLY, CDR2 FYNNEI. This CDR3 spans 14 amino acids. The DNA for the CDR3 is TGTGCCAGCAGTGAAGTCCGGGGGTTCTATGGCTACACCTTC. Protein product: CASSEVRGFYGYTF.

The chain couples TRBV5-1 to TRBJ1-1, with D perhaps TRBD1 (6 bases). The V end was cut by 2 bases, the J end by 5 bases, with 13 bases between. The CDR3 length is 14 residues. Germline CDR1 is SGHRS and CDR2 is YFSETQ. The CDR3 nucleotides read TGCGCCAGCAGCTTTCAGGGGTCGGGAACTGAAGCTTTCTTT. Its protein product is CASSFQGSGTEAFF.

This chain joins TRBV29-1 and TRBJ2-7; 9 nucleotides line up with TRBD1. The germline V gene encodes CDR1 SQVTM and CDR2 ANQGSEA. J lost 5 bases, V lost 0 bases, and 5 bases had no gene match. The CDR3 spans 14 residues. The CDR3, as DNA: TGCAGCGTTGAAGATGACAGGGGGAGCGACGAGCAGTACTTC. Protein sequence: CSVEDDRGSDEQYF.

The CDR3 loop is CASRAGEAVYGYTF. DNA for the CDR3: TGTGCCAGCAGGGCCGGAGAGGCCGTCTATGGCTACACCTTC. The rearrangement uses TRBV6-1 and TRBJ1-2; no reliable D call. The CDR3 contains 14 residues. Germline CDR1 MNHNS, CDR2 SASEGT. The V end was cut by 6 bases, the J end by 4 bases, with 15 bases between.

The rearrangement links TRBV12-5 to TRBJ2-7; D gene ambiguous. CDR1 LGHNT and CDR2 FRNRAP come from the germline V gene. The CDR3 runs to 15 residues. The V gene lost 0 bases and the J gene lost 3 bases, with 12 bases spanning the gap. Here the CDR3 DNA reads TGTGCTAGTGGTTTGGTACTGGGTTTCGGCTACGAGCAGTACTTC. This sequence encodes CASGLVLGFGYEQYF.

The V call is TRBV4-2, the J call TRBJ1-4; D may be TRBD1 (6 bases). The CDR3 covers 14 residues. The germline V and J ends were trimmed by 4 bases and 8 bases, with 14 bases remaining between them. Per the germline V gene, CDR1 is LGHNA and CDR2 is YNFKEQ. The CDR3 DNA reads TGTGCCAGCAGCCCTGGACTCAGGGGAGAAAAACTGTTTTTT. Its protein is CASSPGLRGEKLFF.

On this clone itself: Its ends do not fully match the called genes, so a read error is possible. The chain links TRBV19 to TRBJ2-5; D is perhaps TRBD1 (5 bases). The CDR3 covers 13 residues. CDR1 and CDR2 (germline): LNHDA, SQIVND (reference sequence). CDR3 in amino acids: CASSIDRQGTLNF. CDR3 bases: TGTGCCAGTAGTATAGATCGGCAGGGAACCTTAAACTTC.

The chain uses TRBV29-1 and TRBJ2-2; D is perhaps TRBD2 (5 bases). From germline, CDR1 is SQVTM and CDR2 ANQGSEA. The V and J ends lost 4 bases and 6 bases respectively, with 18 bases between them. This CDR3 comprises 15 residues. The DNA of the CDR3 is TGCAGCGTTGGCGCCCATTCGAGGGTGGCCGGGGAGCTGTTTTTT. Protein: CSVGAHSRVAGELFF.

This clone has more than one count but fewer than ten. The rearrangement uses TRBV5-1 and TRBJ2-3, with TRBD2 matching over 11 bases. The germline V gene has CDR1 SGHRS and CDR2 YFSETQ. The CDR3 runs to 15 residues. V lost 3 bases, J lost 5 bases, and 5 bases stayed unmatched. CDR3 nucleotides: TGCGCCAGCAGCTCCCGACTAGCGGGGTTAGATACGCAGTATTTT. This gives the protein CASSSRLAGLDTQYF.

In this sample, this clone turned up once. The CDR3 region is CASSRAHSGNTIYF. CDR3 coding DNA: TGTGCCAGCAGTAGGGCACACTCTGGAAACACCATATATTTT. The chain has TRBV6-5 and TRBJ1-3; D remains ambiguous. CDR3 size: 14 residues. Germline V gene data show CDR1 as MNHEY and CDR2 as SVGAGI. V shed 5 bases and J shed 0 bases, with 8 bases lying between them.

The V and J genes are TRBV9 and TRBJ2-7; the D is unclear. The CDR3 is made up of 14 amino acids. CDR1 is SGDLS and CDR2 is YYNGEE in the germline V gene. V lost 0 bases to trimming and J lost 3 bases, with 10 bases between them. The CDR3 nucleotides read TGTGCCAGCAGCGTAGGGGATCTAAACTACGAGCAGTACTTC. This gives the protein CASSVGDLNYEQYF.

V is TRBV7-8 and J is TRBJ1-5, with TRBD1 identical over 10 bases. CDR1 is SGHVS, CDR2 FQNEAQ, per germline. The V gene end was trimmed by 3 bases and the J gene end by 5 bases; junction bases not matched to a gene: 7. This CDR3 contains 16 residues. As DNA, the CDR3 is TGTGCCAGCAGCTTCCGGCGACAGGGGGCCGATCAGCCCCAGCATTTT. Protein product: CASSFRRQGADQPQHF.

This clone was counted a few times. The genes are TRBV6-6 and TRBJ1-1, with a tentative D call TRBD1 (5 bases). This CDR3 region has 13 residues. The ends were cut back, 3 bases at V and 5 bases at J, with 10 bases in the middle. Germline loops: CDR1 MNHNY, CDR2 SVGAGI (reference sequence). The CDR3: CASSYQGWTEAFF. CDR3 coding DNA: TGTGCCAGCAGTTATCAGGGTTGGACTGAAGCTTTCTTT.

Only a few counts were recorded for this clone. CDR3 sequence: CASSPYYTSGNSNEQFF. The CDR3 DNA follows: TGCGCCAGCAGCCCCTATTACACTAGCGGGAATTCTAATGAGCAGTTCTTC. The chain couples TRBV4-1 to TRBJ2-1; 10 nucleotides line up with TRBD2. The J segment lost 7 bases and the V segment lost 4 bases, leaving 13 bases of the junction unmatched. The CDR3 sequence is 17 residues long. Germline V gene sequence: CDR1 MGHRA, CDR2 YSYEKL.